This T cell receptor beta chain came from a study of neurological immune-mediated disorders. This CDR3 is built from 15 residues. J lost 4 bases, V lost 4 bases, and 5 bases had no gene match. This clonotype has ten or more counts. The antigen is unknown. By 5'RACE with 10-nucleotide random UMIs, the cDNA was made. Via MiXCR, TCRdb re-called the 5' RACE reads, giving one row per CDR3 protein. The sample carries roughly 67,000 distinct CDR3 sequences, 4.1% recorded once. Findings and limits, study-wide: It was the repertoires of 18 of 34 multiple sclerosis patients that phylogenetic grouping placed in one related-CDR3 cluster, which is a possible signature. Multiple sclerosis, the disease with the least TCR clonal expansion, fell below healthy controls, whereas HTLV-1-associated myelopathy showed the most.

This TCR was recovered from a man aged 45-65 years with multiple sclerosis. This rearrangement joins TRBV12-3 or TRBV12-4 to TRBJ2-2; 8 bases line up with TRBD2. Sequences were obtained from PBMCs. CDR3 coding DNA: TGTGCCAGCAGTTCACGGGGGGGCCGCACCGGGGAGCTGTTTTTT. Protein product: CASSSRGGRTGELFF.